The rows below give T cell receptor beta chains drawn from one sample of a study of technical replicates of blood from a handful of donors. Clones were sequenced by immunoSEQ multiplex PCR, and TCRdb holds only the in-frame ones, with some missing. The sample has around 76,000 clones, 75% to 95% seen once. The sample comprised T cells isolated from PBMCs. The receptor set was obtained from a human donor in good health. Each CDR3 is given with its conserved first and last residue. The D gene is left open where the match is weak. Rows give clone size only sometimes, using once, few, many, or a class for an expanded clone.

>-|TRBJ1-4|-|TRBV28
CASSFVDEKLFF
TGTGCCAGCAGTTTTGTCGATGAAAAACTGTTTTTT
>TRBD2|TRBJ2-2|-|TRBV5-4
CASSTRLASTGELFF
TGTGCCAGCAGCACCCGACTAGCATCCACCGGGGAGCTGTTTTTT
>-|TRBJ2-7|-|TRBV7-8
CASSLPAGTWDNEQYF
TGTGCCAGCAGCTTACCGGCAGGGACTTGGGATAACGAGCAGTACTTC
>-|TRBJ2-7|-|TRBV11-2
CASSPQLGGQYEQYF
TGTGCCAGCAGCCCTCAGTTAGGAGGCCAATACGAGCAGTACTTC
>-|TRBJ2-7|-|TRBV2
CASSERRQAYEQYF
TGTGCCAGCAGTGAAAGACGACAGGCCTACGAGCAGTACTTC
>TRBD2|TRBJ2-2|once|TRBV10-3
CAISESQRGSINGELFF
TGTGCCATCAGTGAGTCCCAGCGGGGGTCGATCAACGGGGAGCTGTTTTTT
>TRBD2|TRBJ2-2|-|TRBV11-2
CASSSAGTTNTGELFF
TGTGCCAGCAGCTCGGCCGGGACTACGAACACCGGGGAGCTGTTTTTT
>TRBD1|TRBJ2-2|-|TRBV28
CASSLVGTGYTGELFF
TGTGCCAGCAGTTTGGTGGGGACAGGGTATACCGGGGAGCTGTTTTTT
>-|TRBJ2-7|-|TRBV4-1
CASSLIPDEQYF
TGCGCCAGCAGCCTCATCCCGGACGAGCAGTACTTC
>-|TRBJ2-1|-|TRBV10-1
CASSEGISVGDEQFF
TGCGCCAGCAGTGAGGGTATTAGCGTGGGCGATGAGCAGTTCTTC
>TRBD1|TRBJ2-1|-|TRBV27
CASDSTGGNEQFF
TGTGCCAGTGATTCAACAGGGGGCAATGAGCAGTTCTTC
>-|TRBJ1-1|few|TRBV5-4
CASSFGNTEAFF
TGTGCCAGCAGCTTCGGGAACACTGAAGCTTTCTTT
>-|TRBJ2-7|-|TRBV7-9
CASSLVQNHEQYF
TGTGCCAGCAGCTTAGTACAGAACCACGAGCAGTACTTC
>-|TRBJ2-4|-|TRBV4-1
CASSQVALSAKNIQYF
TGCGCCAGCAGCCAAGTGGCACTAAGCGCCAAAAACATTCAGTACTTC
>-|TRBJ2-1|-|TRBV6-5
CASSPLRREYNEQFF
TGTGCCAGCAGCCCCCTAAGGCGGGAATACAATGAGCAGTTCTTC
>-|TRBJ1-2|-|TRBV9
CASGDWNNYGYTF
TGTGCCAGCGGTGACTGGAATAACTATGGCTACACCTTC
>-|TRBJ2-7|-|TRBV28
CASSLEGFSYEQYF
TGTGCCAGCAGTTTGGAGGGGTTCTCCTACGAGCAGTACTTC
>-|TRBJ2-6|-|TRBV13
CASSGGSSGANVLTF
TGTGCCAGCAGCGGAGGGAGCTCTGGGGCCAACGTCCTGACTTTC